Following are 8 T cell receptor beta chains from one sample sequenced in a study of technical replicates of blood from several donors. Here immunoSEQ multiplex PCR was the method, and the copy in TCRdb shows in-frame clones only, minus some. The sample lists approximately 50,000 clones; around 94% were seen once. Sequenced material: T cells isolated from PBMCs. Source of these receptors: a human donor in good health.

This rearrangement joins TRBV11-1 to TRBJ2-7; perhaps TRBD2 as D (7 bases). Germline loops: CDR1 SGHAT, CDR2 FQDESV (reference sequence). The ends were cut back, 4 bases at V and 5 bases at J, with 18 bases in the middle. The CDR3 totals 15 residues. DNA for the CDR3: TGTGCCAGCAGCTGGGGGGGCCCAGCCCCCCACGAGCAGTACTTC. Residues: CASSWGGPAPHEQYF.

The chain has TRBV10-1 and TRBJ2-3; 8 bases fit TRBD1. The CDR3 totals 17 residues. CDR1 is WNHNN and CDR2 is SYGVQD in the germline V gene (reference sequence). V dropped 7 bases and J dropped 0; count of bases not matched to a gene: 12. The chain's CDR3 is CASNTGTGRASTDTQYF. In DNA, the CDR3 is TGCGCCAGCAATACCGGGACAGGAAGGGCTAGCACAGATACGCAGTATTTT.

V gene TRBV28 combines with J gene TRBJ1-2; tentative D call: TRBD1 (6 bases). The V gene lost 5 bases and the J gene lost 5 bases, with 18 bases spanning the gap. From germline, CDR1 is MDHEN and CDR2 SYDVKM. The CDR3 is 15 amino acids. This CDR3 is CASSPRRGVLYGYTF. As DNA, the CDR3 is TGTGCCAGCAGTCCCCGCAGGGGCGTTCTTTATGGCTACACCTTC.

DNA of the CDR3: TGTGCCAGCAGACATGAAGGGGCTCCCTCCTACGAGCAGTACTTC. Protein sequence: CASRHEGAPSYEQYF. The V call is TRBV7-9, the J call TRBJ2-7; D may be TRBD1 (5 bases). CDR1 SEHNR and CDR2 FQNEAQ come from the germline V gene (reference sequence). CDR3 length equals 15 residues. The V end lost 6 bases, the J end lost 0 bases, and 15 bases lay between the germline ends. The full variable domain, in which reference TRBV7-9 and TRBJ2-7 provide the parts outside the CDR3, is DTGVSQNPRHKITKRGQNVTFRCDPISEHNRLYWYRQTLGQGPEFLTYFQNEAQLEKSRLLSDRFSAERPKGSFSTLEIQRTEQGDSAMYLCASRHEGAPSYEQYFGPGTRLTVT.

The CDR3 nucleotides read TGTGCCAGCAGCTCCTCTACCCCCTACGAGCAGTACTTC. Translation gives CASSSSTPYEQYF. This sequence joins TRBV7-9 and TRBJ2-7, with D hard to call. The CDR3 consists of 13 residues. V gave up 4 bases and J gave up 2 bases, with 9 bases separating them. Germline V gene sequence: CDR1 SEHNR, CDR2 FQNEAQ (reference sequence).

The chain uses TRBV6-5 and TRBJ2-7; 7 bases match TRBD1. The CDR3 has 14 amino acids. Germline V gene sequence: CDR1 MNHEY, CDR2 SVGAGI. Trimming cost V 6 bases and J 3 bases; bases outside gene matches: 8. The chain's CDR3 is CASRRQGTNYEQYF. CDR3 sequence (DNA): TGTGCCAGCAGACGACAGGGAACTAACTACGAGCAGTACTTC.

V and J are TRBV18 and TRBJ2-1, with a weak D call TRBD2 (6 bases). This CDR3 region has 16 residues. CDR1 is KGHSH and CDR2 is LQKENI in the germline V gene. The ends were cut back, 1 base at V and 1 base at J, with 11 bases in the middle. The CDR3 region has the DNA TGTGCCAGCTCACCACTTTTGGCGGGGTCCTACAATGAGCAGTTCTTC. Translated, it gives CASSPLLAGSYNEQFF. The full variable domain, completed using reference TRBV18 and TRBJ2-1, is NAGVMQNPRHLVRRRGQEARLRCSPMKGHSHVYWYRQLPEEGLKFMVYLQKENIIDESGMPKERFSAEFPKEGPSILRIQQVVRGDSAAYFCASSPLLAGSYNEQFFGPGTRLTVL.

This clone was observed once. The V and J genes are TRBV7-9 and TRBJ2-5, with 11 bases that match TRBD2. The CDR3 is made up of 14 amino acids. Germline V lookup: CDR1 SEHNR, CDR2 FQNEAQ (reference sequence). V shed 6 bases and J 3 bases; nucleotides not matched to a gene: 3. The CDR3 loop is CASRTSGMEETQYF. As DNA, the CDR3 is TGTGCCAGCAGGACTAGCGGGATGGAAGAGACCCAGTACTTC. The full variable domain, with the rest looked up from reference TRBV7-9 and TRBJ2-5, is DTGVSQNPRHKITKRGQNVTFRCDPISEHNRLYWYRQTLGQGPEFLTYFQNEAQLEKSRLLSDRFSAERPKGSFSTLEIQRTEQGDSAMYLCASRTSGMEETQYFGPGTRLLVL.